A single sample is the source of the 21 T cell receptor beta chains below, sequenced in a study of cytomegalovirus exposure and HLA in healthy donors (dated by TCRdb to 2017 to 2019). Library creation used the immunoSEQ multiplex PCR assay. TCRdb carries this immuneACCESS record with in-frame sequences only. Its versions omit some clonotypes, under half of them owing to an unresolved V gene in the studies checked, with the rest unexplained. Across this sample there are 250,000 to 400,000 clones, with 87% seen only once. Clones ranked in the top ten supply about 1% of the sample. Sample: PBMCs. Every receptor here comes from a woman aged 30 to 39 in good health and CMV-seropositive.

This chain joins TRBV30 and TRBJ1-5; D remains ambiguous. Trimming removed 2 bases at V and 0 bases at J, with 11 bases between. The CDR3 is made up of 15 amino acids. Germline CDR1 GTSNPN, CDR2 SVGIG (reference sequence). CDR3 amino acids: CAWSRSGSSNQPQHF. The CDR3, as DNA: TGTGCCTGGAGTAGAAGCGGGAGTAGCAATCAGCCCCAGCATTTT.

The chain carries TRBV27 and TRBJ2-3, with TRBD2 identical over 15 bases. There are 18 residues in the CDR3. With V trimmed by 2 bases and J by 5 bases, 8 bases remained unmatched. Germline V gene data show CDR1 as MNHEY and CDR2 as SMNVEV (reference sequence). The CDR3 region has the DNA TGTGCCAGCAGTTTACCCGGGACTAGCGGGGGGAGTCAAGATACGCAGTATTTT. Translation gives CASSLPGTSGGSQDTQYF.

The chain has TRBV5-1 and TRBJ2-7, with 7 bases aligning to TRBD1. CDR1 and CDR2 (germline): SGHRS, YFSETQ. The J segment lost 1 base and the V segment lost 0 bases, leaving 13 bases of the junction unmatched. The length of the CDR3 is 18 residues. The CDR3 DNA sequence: TGCGCCAGCAGCTTGGATAGGGGGCGAAGTCAAGCGTCCTACGAGCAGTACTTC. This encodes CASSLDRGRSQASYEQYF. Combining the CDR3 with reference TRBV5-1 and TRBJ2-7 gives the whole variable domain KAGVTQTPRYLIKTRGQQVTLSCSPISGHRSVSWYQQTPGQGLQFLFEYFSETQRNKGNFPGRFSGRQFSNSRSEMNVSTLELGDSALYLCASSLDRGRSQASYEQYFGPGTRLTVT.

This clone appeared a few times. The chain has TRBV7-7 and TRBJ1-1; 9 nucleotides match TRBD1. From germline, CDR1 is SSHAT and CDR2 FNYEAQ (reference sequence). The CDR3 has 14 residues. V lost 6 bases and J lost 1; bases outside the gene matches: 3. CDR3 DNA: TGTGCCAGCAGTCCGGGACAGGGGAACACTGAAGCTTTCTTT. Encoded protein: CASSPGQGNTEAFF. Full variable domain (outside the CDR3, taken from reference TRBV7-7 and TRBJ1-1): GAGVSQSPRYKVTKRGQDVTLRCDPISSHATLYWYQQALGQGPEFLTYFNYEAQPDKSGLPSDRFSAERPEGSISTLTIQRTEQRDSAMYRCASSPGQGNTEAFFGQGTRLTVV.

CDR3 sequence reads: CASSQGSPLHF. The CDR3, as DNA: TGTGCCAGCAGTCAGGGTTCACCCCTCCACTTT. The chain recombines TRBV7-2 with TRBJ1-6, with a weak D call TRBD1 (5 bases). This CDR3 region has 11 residues. Looked up from germline, CDR1 is SGHTA and CDR2 is FQGNSA. V was cut by 6 bases and J by 9 bases, with 6 bases left in between.

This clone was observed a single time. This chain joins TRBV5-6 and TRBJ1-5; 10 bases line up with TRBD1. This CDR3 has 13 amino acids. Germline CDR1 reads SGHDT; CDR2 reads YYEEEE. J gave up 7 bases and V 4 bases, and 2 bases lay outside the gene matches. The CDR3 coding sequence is TGTGCCAGCAGCCGGGACAGGGGCCAGCCCCAGCATTTT. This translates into CASSRDRGQPQHF.

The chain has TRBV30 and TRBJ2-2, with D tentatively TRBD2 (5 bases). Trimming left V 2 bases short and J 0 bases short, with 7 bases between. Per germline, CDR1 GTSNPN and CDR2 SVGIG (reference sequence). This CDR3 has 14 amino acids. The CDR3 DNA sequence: TGTGCCTGGAGTCGGGAAACGAACACCGGGGAGCTGTTTTTT. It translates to CAWSRETNTGELFF.

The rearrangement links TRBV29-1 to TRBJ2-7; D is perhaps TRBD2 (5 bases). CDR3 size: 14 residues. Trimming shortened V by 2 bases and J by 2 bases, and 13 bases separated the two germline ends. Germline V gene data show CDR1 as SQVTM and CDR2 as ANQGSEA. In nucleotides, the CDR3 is TGCAGCGTTGAAATCGGGGATAAAGCCTACGAGCAGTACTTC. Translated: CSVEIGDKAYEQYF.

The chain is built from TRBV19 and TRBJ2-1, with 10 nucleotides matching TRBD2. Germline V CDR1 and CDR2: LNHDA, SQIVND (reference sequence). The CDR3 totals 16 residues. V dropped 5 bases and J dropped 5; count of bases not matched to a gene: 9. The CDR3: CASSWLAGARHNEQFF. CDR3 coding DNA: TGTGCCAGTAGTTGGCTAGCGGGAGCACGGCACAATGAGCAGTTCTTC.

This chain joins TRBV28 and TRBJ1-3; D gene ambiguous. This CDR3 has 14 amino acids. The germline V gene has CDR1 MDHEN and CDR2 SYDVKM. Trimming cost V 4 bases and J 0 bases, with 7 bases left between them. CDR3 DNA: TGTGCCAGCAGTTCGGTGAGCTCTGGAAACACCATATATTTT. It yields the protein CASSSVSSGNTIYF.

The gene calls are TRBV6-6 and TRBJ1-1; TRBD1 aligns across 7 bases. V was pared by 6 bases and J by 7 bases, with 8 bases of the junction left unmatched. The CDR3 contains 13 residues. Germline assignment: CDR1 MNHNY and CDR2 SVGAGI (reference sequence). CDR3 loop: CASRDREGNEAFF. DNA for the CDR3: TGTGCCAGCAGAGACAGGGAGGGAAATGAAGCTTTCTTT.

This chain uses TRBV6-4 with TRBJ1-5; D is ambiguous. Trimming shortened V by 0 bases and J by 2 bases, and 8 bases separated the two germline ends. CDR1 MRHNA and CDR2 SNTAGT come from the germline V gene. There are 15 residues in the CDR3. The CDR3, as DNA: TGTGCCAGCAGTGACTCGACCCAGGGCAATCAGCCCCAGCATTTT. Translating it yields CASSDSTQGNQPQHF.

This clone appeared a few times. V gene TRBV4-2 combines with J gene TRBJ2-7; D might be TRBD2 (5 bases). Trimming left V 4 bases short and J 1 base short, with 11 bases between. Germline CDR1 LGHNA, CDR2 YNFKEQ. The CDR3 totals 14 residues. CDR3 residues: CASSPEPGSYEQYF. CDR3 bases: TGTGCCAGCAGCCCAGAACCGGGATCCTACGAGCAGTACTTC.

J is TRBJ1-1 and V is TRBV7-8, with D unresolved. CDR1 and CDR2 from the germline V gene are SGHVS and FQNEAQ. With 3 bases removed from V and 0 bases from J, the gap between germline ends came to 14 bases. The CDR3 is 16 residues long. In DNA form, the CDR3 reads TGTGCCAGCAGCTTTTGGGTTCTTACAGTGAACACTGAAGCTTTCTTT. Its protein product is CASSFWVLTVNTEAFF.

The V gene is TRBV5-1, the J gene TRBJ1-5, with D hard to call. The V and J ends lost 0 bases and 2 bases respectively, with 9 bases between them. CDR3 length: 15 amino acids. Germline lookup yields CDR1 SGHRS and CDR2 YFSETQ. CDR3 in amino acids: CASSLAGQGNQPQHF. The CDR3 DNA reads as TGCGCCAGCAGCTTGGCGGGTCAGGGCAATCAGCCCCAGCATTTT.

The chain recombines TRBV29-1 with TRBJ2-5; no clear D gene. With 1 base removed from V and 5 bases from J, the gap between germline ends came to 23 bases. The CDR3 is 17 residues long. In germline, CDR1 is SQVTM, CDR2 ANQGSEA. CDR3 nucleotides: TGCAGCGTTGAAGCCACGGATCTCCCCAATCTCGCCGAGACCCAGTACTTC. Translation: CSVEATDLPNLAETQYF.

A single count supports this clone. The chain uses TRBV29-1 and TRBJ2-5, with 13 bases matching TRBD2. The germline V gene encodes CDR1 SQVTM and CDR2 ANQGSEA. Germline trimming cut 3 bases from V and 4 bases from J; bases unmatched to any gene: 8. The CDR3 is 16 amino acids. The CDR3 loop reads CSVEPTSGGPGETQYF. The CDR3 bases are TGCAGCGTTGAGCCGACTAGCGGGGGGCCAGGAGAGACCCAGTACTTC. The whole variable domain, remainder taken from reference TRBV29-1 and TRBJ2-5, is SAVISQKPSRDICQRGTSLTIQCQVDSQVTMMFWYRQQPGQSLTLIATANQGSEATYESGFVIDKFPISRPNLTFSTLTVSNMSPEDSSIYLCSVEPTSGGPGETQYFGPGTRLLVL.

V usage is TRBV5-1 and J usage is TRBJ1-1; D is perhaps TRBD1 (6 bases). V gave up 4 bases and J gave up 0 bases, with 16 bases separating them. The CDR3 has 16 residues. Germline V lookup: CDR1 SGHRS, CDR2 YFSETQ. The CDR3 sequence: CASSPDSSGMNTEAFF. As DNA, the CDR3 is TGCGCCAGCAGCCCGGACAGCTCGGGCATGAACACTGAAGCTTTCTTT.

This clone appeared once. The CDR3 loop is CASNKDGRNEKLFF. In DNA, the CDR3 is TGTGCCAGCAATAAGGACGGGCGGAATGAAAAACTGTTTTTT. The chain uses TRBV6-1 and TRBJ1-4; D remains ambiguous. The CDR3 loop spans 14 amino acids. V was pared by 7 bases and J by 5 bases, with 14 bases between. Germline V CDR1 and CDR2: MNHNS, SASEGT.

For the CDR3, the DNA is TGCAGCTATGAGAAGGACAGGGCTGATGAGACCCAGTACTTC. It encodes CSYEKDRADETQYF. The V and J genes are TRBV29-1 and TRBJ2-5; 8 nucleotides match TRBD1. V trimming: 8 bases; J trimming: 5 bases; junction bases outside the gene matches: 13. The CDR3 is made up of 14 amino acids. CDR1 and CDR2 (germline): SQVTM, ANQGSEA.

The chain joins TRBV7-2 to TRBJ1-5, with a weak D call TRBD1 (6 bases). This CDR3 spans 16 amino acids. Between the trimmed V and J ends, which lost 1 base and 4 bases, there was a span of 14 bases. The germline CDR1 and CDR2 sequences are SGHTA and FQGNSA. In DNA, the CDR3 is TGTGCCAGCAGCTTAGGGGCAGGGGCCATTAATCAGCCCCAGCATTTT. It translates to CASSLGAGAINQPQHF. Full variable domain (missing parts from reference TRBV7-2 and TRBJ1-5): GAGVSQSPSNKVTEKGKDVELRCDPISGHTALYWYRQSLGQGLEFLIYFQGNSAPDKSGLPSDRFSAERTGGSVSTLTIQRTQQEDSAVYLCASSLGAGAINQPQHFGDGTRLSIL.